The entry that follows covers one TCR beta chain sequence. Its matching antigen is unknown. This specimen comes from a study of T cell responses to AZD1222 COVID-19 vaccine. Germline assignment: CDR1 SGHKS and CDR2 YYEKEE (reference sequence). This CDR3 spans 12 amino acids. V lost 5 bases, J lost 4 bases, and 9 bases lay in between. Sequencing was performed with immunoSEQ multiplex PCR; in TCRdb, only in-frame clones are kept and a portion is missing. In the table there are more than 120,000 clones, roughly nine tenths of which are singletons. General observations from the study: CD4 TCRs covered the whole spike, strongest at regions 160-218 and 743-854.

The chain combines TRBV5-5 with TRBJ1-2; D unclear. This TCR derives from an adult who received the AZD1222 COVID-19 vaccine. The starting material was peripheral blood, obtained 28 days after the second AZD1222 dose. The CDR3 DNA is TGTGCCAGCAGTCTTAATGTCTATGGCTACACCTTC. This codes for CASSLNVYGYTF. Full variable domain (missing parts from reference TRBV5-5 and TRBJ1-2): DAGVTQSPTHLIKTRGQQVTLRCSPISGHKSVSWYQQVLGQGPQFIFQYYEKEERGRGNFPDRFSARQFPNYSSELNVNALLLGDSALYLCASSLNVYGYTFGSGTRLTVV.